The 19 T cell receptor beta chains in this list originate from one sample, sequenced in a study of CD8 T cells in Susac syndrome. Random hexamers were used to reverse transcribe the RNA input (about 0.45 to 1 ug). One entry per CDR3 protein results from TCRdb running MiXCR on the immunoSEQ multiplex PCR reads. The table has around 71,000 distinct CDR3 sequences, 95% to 96% seen once; the top ten hold 0.095% to 0.12%. The sample comprised CD4+ T cells from PBMCs. Receptor source: a human donor with multiple sclerosis.

The chain employs TRBV5-6 and TRBJ1-5; D gene unclear. Germline values: CDR1 SGHDT, CDR2 YYEEEE. Trimming pared 4 bases from V and 4 bases from J, leaving 9 bases between. The length of the CDR3 is 13 residues. This CDR3 reads CASSKGPNQPQHF. The CDR3 region has the DNA TGTGCCAGCAGCAAAGGTCCGAATCAGCCCCAGCATTTT.

This chain connects TRBV7-2 to TRBJ2-7; D is ambiguous. Germline assignment: CDR1 SGHTA and CDR2 FQGNSA. Trimming cost V 0 bases and J 3 bases, with 21 bases left between them. The CDR3 sequence is 18 residues long. CDR3: CASSLAIGKGFVYYEQYF. The CDR3 nucleotides read TGTGCCAGCAGCTTAGCGATAGGGAAAGGATTTGTTTACTACGAGCAGTACTTC. Based on the CDR3 plus reference TRBV7-2 and TRBJ2-7, the full variable domain is GAGVSQSPSNKVTEKGKDVELRCDPISGHTALYWYRQSLGQGLEFLIYFQGNSAPDKSGLPSDRFSAERTGGSVSTLTIQRTQQEDSAVYLCASSLAIGKGFVYYEQYFGPGTRLTVT.

The chain is built from TRBV5-1 and TRBJ1-2, with D perhaps TRBD1 (5 bases). Trimming stripped 5 bases from V and 4 bases from J, with 15 bases between. The CDR3 totals 14 residues. Germline CDR1 SGHRS, CDR2 YFSETQ. The CDR3 loop is CASSFDSGRYGYTF. CDR3 nucleotide sequence: TGCGCCAGCAGTTTCGACAGCGGGCGCTATGGCTACACCTTC. Full variable domain (missing parts from reference TRBV5-1 and TRBJ1-2): KAGVTQTPRYLIKTRGQQVTLSCSPISGHRSVSWYQQTPGQGLQFLFEYFSETQRNKGNFPGRFSGRQFSNSRSEMNVSTLELGDSALYLCASSFDSGRYGYTFGSGTRLTVV.

The chain joins TRBV7-2 to TRBJ2-3; 15 positions agree with TRBD2. With V trimmed by 5 bases and J by 14 bases, 8 bases remained unmatched. CDR1 is SGHTA, CDR2 FQGNSA, per germline. The CDR3 is 14 residues long. The CDR3 reads CASSPGTSGGTTYF. CDR3 nucleotides: TGTGCCAGCAGCCCAGGGACTAGCGGGGGGACGACGTATTTT.

This clonotype was counted a single time. The chain uses TRBV28 and TRBJ2-7, with 10 bases that match TRBD1. Germline V gene lookup returns CDR1 MDHEN and CDR2 SYDVKM. V gave up 8 bases and J gave up 5 bases; unmatched junction bases: 6. The CDR3 is 13 amino acids. The DNA of the CDR3 is TGTGCCAGCGGGAGACAGGGGGCGGACGAGCAGTACTTC. It codes for CASGRQGADEQYF.

The chain is built from TRBV2 and TRBJ2-3; no definite D call. The CDR3 covers 15 residues. V was trimmed by 0 bases and J by 1 base, leaving 8 bases between them. Germline CDR1 reads SNHLY; CDR2 reads FYNNEI. CDR3 DNA sequence: TGTGCCAGCAGTGAAGCGCTTCTCCGCACAGATACGCAGTATTTT. Its protein is CASSEALLRTDTQYF.

The gene calls are TRBV5-1 and TRBJ2-5; possibly TRBD2 for D (6 bases). V was pared by 3 bases and J by 4 bases, with 7 bases between. Germline CDR1 reads SGHRS; CDR2 reads YFSETQ. The CDR3 loop spans 12 amino acids. CDR3: CASSSGLETQYF. The CDR3, as DNA: TGCGCCAGCAGCTCGGGACTAGAGACCCAGTACTTC.

The genes are TRBV7-8 and TRBJ1-1, with D possibly matching TRBD1 (6 bases). The CDR3 totals 13 residues. Trimming removed 5 bases from V and 6 bases from J, with 13 bases in between. Per the germline V gene, CDR1 is SGHVS and CDR2 is FQNEAQ. CDR3 region: CASSLGTIPEAFF. DNA for the CDR3: TGTGCCAGCAGCCTAGGGACAATCCCTGAAGCTTTCTTT.

The chain couples TRBV12-3 or TRBV12-4 to TRBJ2-5; 7 bases map to TRBD1. The CDR3 loop spans 14 amino acids. V was pared by 5 bases and J by 5 bases, with 8 bases of the junction left unmatched. Written as DNA, the CDR3 is TGTGCCAGCAGTGCCAACAGGGGTTGGGAGACCCAGTACTTC. Its translation: CASSANRGWETQYF.

The chain links TRBV6-5 to TRBJ2-7; 14 nucleotides align to TRBD2. The germline gives CDR1 MNHEY, CDR2 SVGAGI. The trim removed 4 bases at V and 3 bases at J, leaving 8 bases unmatched. The CDR3 covers 17 residues. CDR3 in amino acids: CASSLGLAGGVLYEQYF. The CDR3 DNA follows: TGTGCCAGCAGTTTAGGACTAGCGGGGGGAGTACTCTACGAGCAGTACTTC.

With respect to this clonotype: One junction end disagrees with the germline gene, perhaps due to a read error. The gene calls are TRBV7-9 and TRBJ2-3; D may be TRBD1 (5 bases). The germline CDR1 and CDR2 sequences are SEHNR and FQNEAQ (reference sequence). The CDR3 is 14 residues long. The CDR3 loop reads CATSLGRVADTQYF. The CDR3 DNA is TGTGCCACCAGCTTAGGCAGGGTGGCAGATACGCAGTATTTT.

The chain joins TRBV2 to TRBJ2-5; 7 bases are shared with TRBD1. The length of the CDR3 is 12 residues. Germline V CDR1 and CDR2: SNHLY, FYNNEI. The ends lost 8 bases at V and 5 bases at J; junction bases unmatched: 5. This CDR3 reads CASGQETETQYF. For the CDR3, the DNA is TGTGCCAGCGGACAGGAGACCGAGACCCAGTACTTC.

The chain employs TRBV3-1 and TRBJ2-3; 11 nucleotides line up with TRBD2. Germline V gene lookup returns CDR1 LGHDT and CDR2 YNNKEL (reference sequence). V was pared by 3 bases and J by 3 bases, with 2 bases of the junction left unmatched. The CDR3 spans 15 residues. The CDR3 protein is CASSQTSGATDTQYF. Here the CDR3 DNA reads TGTGCCAGCAGCCAGACTAGCGGGGCAACAGATACGCAGTATTTT.

V is TRBV11-3 and J is TRBJ2-6; D ambiguous. CDR3 length: 15 amino acids. The germline gives CDR1 SGHNT, CDR2 YENEEA. V dropped 2 bases and J dropped 2 bases, with 7 bases sitting between them. The CDR3 nucleotides read TGTGCCAGCAGCTTATCCCAGGCTGGGGCCAACGTCCTGACTTTC. It encodes CASSLSQAGANVLTF.

The chain couples TRBV5-6 to TRBJ1-2; 8 bases fit TRBD1. CDR1 and CDR2 from the germline V gene are SGHDT and YYEEEE. This CDR3 is built from 13 residues. J lost 4 bases, V lost 4 bases, and 3 bases had no gene match. The DNA for the CDR3 is TGTGCCAGCAGCCGGGACAGGACCTATGGCTACACCTTC. It is translated as CASSRDRTYGYTF.

The V call is TRBV7-2, the J call TRBJ2-7, with 9 bases fitting TRBD1. The CDR3 is made up of 13 amino acids. V trimming: 8 bases; J trimming: 2 bases; junction bases outside the gene matches: 4. Germline V gene lookup returns CDR1 SGHTA and CDR2 FQGNSA. CDR3 amino acids: CASARDRAYEQYF. CDR3 coding DNA: TGTGCCAGCGCCCGGGACAGGGCCTACGAGCAGTACTTC.

The chain uses TRBV4-2 and TRBJ1-6; D unclear. The CDR3 has 14 residues. With 0 bases removed from V and 10 bases from J, the gap between germline ends came to 10 bases. Germline assignment: CDR1 LGHNA and CDR2 YNFKEQ. CDR3 nucleotides: TGTGCCAGCAGCCAAGATCCGCCCTTCTCACCCCTCCACTTT. It encodes CASSQDPPFSPLHF.

The chain has TRBV20-1 and TRBJ2-1; 13 nucleotides align to TRBD2. Trimming took 0 bases from V and 8 from J; bases not matched to a gene: 7. The germline V gene has CDR1 DFQATT and CDR2 SNEGSKA (reference sequence). This CDR3 contains 16 residues. CDR3 sequence reads: CSARDHRTSGGYEQFF. The CDR3 DNA reads TGCAGTGCTAGAGACCATCGGACTAGCGGGGGTTATGAGCAGTTCTTC.

A note on this clonotype: A junction boundary mismatches the germline segment, possibly from a read error. The rearrangement uses TRBV27 and TRBJ2-2, with 13 bases lining up with TRBD2. CDR1 and CDR2 (germline): MNHEY, SMNVEV (reference sequence). CDR3 size: 20 residues. The CDR3 is CASSLFAGTSGTLSPGELFF. DNA for the CDR3: TGTGCTAGCAGTTTATTTGCAGGGACTAGCGGGACCTTGTCCCCCGGGGAGCTGTTTTTT.